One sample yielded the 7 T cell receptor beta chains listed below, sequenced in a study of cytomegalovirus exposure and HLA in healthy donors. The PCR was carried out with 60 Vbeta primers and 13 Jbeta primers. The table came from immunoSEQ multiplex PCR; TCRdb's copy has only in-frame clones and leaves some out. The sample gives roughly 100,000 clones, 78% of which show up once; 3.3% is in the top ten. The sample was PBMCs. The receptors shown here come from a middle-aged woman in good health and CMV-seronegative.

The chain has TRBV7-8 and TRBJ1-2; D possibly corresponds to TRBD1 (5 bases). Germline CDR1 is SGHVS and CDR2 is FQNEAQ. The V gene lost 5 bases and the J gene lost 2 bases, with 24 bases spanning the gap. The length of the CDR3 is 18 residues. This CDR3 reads CASSLSAGLPSPNYGYTF. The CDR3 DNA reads TGTGCCAGCAGCCTTAGTGCGGGACTGCCGAGTCCGAACTATGGCTACACCTTC.

For the CDR3, the DNA is TGCGCCAGCAGCTCCTGGGACAGGGGGTCCTACGAGCAGTACTTC. Its translation: CASSSWDRGSYEQYF. The chain recombines TRBV5-1 with TRBJ2-7, with TRBD1 identical over 11 bases. V was clipped by 3 bases and J by 1 base; unmatched bases: 3. CDR1 SGHRS and CDR2 YFSETQ come from the germline V gene. There are 15 residues in the CDR3.

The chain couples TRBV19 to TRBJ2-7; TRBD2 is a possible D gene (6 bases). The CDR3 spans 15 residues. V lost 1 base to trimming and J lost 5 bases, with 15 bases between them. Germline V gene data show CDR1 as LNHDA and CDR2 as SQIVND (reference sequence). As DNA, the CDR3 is TGTGCCAGTAGTATAGGTCTCAGACTAGTCCACGAGCAGTACTTC. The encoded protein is CASSIGLRLVHEQYF. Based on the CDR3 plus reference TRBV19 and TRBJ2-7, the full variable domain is DGGITQSPKYLFRKEGQNVTLSCEQNLNHDAMYWYRQDPGQGLRLIYYSQIVNDFQKGDIAEGYSVSREKKESFPLTVTSAQKNPTAFYLCASSIGLRLVHEQYFGPGTRLTVT.

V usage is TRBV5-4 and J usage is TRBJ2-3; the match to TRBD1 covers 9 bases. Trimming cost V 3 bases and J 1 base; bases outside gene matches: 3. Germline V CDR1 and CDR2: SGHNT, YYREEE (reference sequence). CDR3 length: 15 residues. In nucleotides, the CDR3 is TGTGCCAGCAGCTACCGGGACAGGGGCACAGATACGCAGTATTTT. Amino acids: CASSYRDRGTDTQYF.

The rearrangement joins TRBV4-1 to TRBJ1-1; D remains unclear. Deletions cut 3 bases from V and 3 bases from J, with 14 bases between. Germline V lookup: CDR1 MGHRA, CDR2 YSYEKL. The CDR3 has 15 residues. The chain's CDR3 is CASSQGVARDTEAFF. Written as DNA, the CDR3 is TGCGCCAGCAGCCAGGGTGTGGCCCGGGACACTGAAGCTTTCTTT.

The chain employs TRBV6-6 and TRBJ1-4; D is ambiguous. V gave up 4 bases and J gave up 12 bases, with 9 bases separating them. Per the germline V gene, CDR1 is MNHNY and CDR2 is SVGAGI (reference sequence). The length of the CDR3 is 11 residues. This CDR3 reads CASSLMRELFF. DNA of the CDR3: TGTGCCAGCAGTTTAATGAGAGAACTGTTTTTT.

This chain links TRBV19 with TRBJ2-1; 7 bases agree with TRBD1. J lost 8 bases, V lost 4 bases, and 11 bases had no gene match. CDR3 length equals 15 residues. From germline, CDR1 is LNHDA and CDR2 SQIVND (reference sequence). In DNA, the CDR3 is TGTGCCAGTAGTAAGGGGGCAGGGGGTTCTGATGAGCAGTTCTTC. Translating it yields CASSKGAGGSDEQFF.